Listed below are T cell receptor beta chains from one sample, sequenced in a study of CD8 T cells in ankylosing spondylitis. TCRdb ran MiXCR on the 5' RACE reads and lists one entry per CDR3 protein. Found here are approximately 150,000 distinct CDR3 sequences, roughly 31% of them singletons; the top ten hold approximately 6%. Material for sequencing was synovial fluid, either unsorted or a sorted T cell fraction (not recorded which). These receptors all stem from a male donor with ankylosing spondylitis. Each CDR3 is given with its conserved first and last residue. A D gene is named only where the DNA matches it firmly. Clone size is not always given. Where it is, it says once, few, many or a class for expanded clones.

J gene: TRBJ2-3; clone size: few; V gene: TRBV11-2; D gene: TRBD2; CDR3 DNA: TGTGCCAGCCGGGGGGGGTTTTTTCGACCAGATGGACCAGATACGCAGTATTTT; CDR3 protein: CASRGGFFRPDGPDTQYF
J gene: TRBJ2-2; clone size: .; V gene: TRBV4-3; D gene: TRBD2; CDR3 DNA: TGCGCCAGCAGCCAAGATCTAGCGGGCCTCGGAAGGGCCGGGGAGCTGTTTTTT; CDR3 protein: CASSQDLAGLGRAGELFF
J gene: TRBJ2-1; clone size: few; V gene: TRBV20-1; D gene: TRBD2; CDR3 DNA: TGCAGTGCCCCCGCCTGGGGGACTAGCCACAATGAGCAGTTCTTC; CDR3 protein: CSAPAWGTSHNEQFF
J gene: TRBJ2-3; clone size: .; V gene: TRBV6-2/TRBV6-3; D gene: .; CDR3 DNA: TGTGCCAGCAGTTATTTAGGTTTGGATACGCAGTATTTT; CDR3 protein: CASSYLGLDTQYF
J gene: TRBJ1-4; clone size: few; V gene: TRBV7-9; D gene: .; CDR3 DNA: TGTGCCAGCAGCCCAGGCGGGCTAACTAATGAAAAACTGTTTTTT; CDR3 protein: CASSPGGLTNEKLFF
J gene: TRBJ1-2; clone size: few; V gene: TRBV7-2; D gene: .; CDR3 DNA: TGTGCCAGCAGCTTACCCGCGGCAGGCCACACTAACTATGGCTACACCTTC; CDR3 protein: CASSLPAAGHTNYGYTF
J gene: TRBJ2-3; clone size: once; V gene: TRBV7-6; D gene: .; CDR3 DNA: TGTGCCAGCAGCTACGGCTCAGGAGATACGCAGTATTTT; CDR3 protein: CASSYGSGDTQYF
J gene: TRBJ1-5; clone size: few; V gene: TRBV20-1; D gene: .; CDR3 DNA: TGCAGTGCTAGAGCAGGCTCGGGGGATCAGCCCCAGCATTTT; CDR3 protein: CSARAGSGDQPQHF
J gene: TRBJ2-7; clone size: .; V gene: TRBV28; D gene: TRBD2; CDR3 DNA: TGTGCCAGCAGCCCAACCAGTGGTGGGGACTACAAGCAGTACTTC; CDR3 protein: CASSPTSGGDYKQYF
J gene: TRBJ1-1; clone size: .; V gene: TRBV3-1; D gene: .; CDR3 DNA: TGTGCCAGCAGCCAAGAGGTGAGGGAGACCACTGAAGCTTTCTTT; CDR3 protein: CASSQEVRETTEAFF
J gene: TRBJ1-1; clone size: .; V gene: TRBV7-8; D gene: .; CDR3 DNA: TGTGCCAGCAGCTTACGTCTGGGACAGAACACTGAAGCTTTCTTT; CDR3 protein: CASSLRLGQNTEAFF
J gene: TRBJ2-5; clone size: many; V gene: TRBV29-1; D gene: TRBD1; CDR3 DNA: TGCAGCGTCTACAGGGGGTCGGGCCAAGAGACCCAGTACTTC; CDR3 protein: CSVYRGSGQETQYF
J gene: TRBJ1-5; clone size: many; V gene: TRBV6-1; D gene: .; CDR3 DNA: TGTGCCAGCAGTATCGGCCTATTTCAGCCCCAGCATTTT; CDR3 protein: CASSIGLFQPQHF
J gene: TRBJ2-5; clone size: few; V gene: TRBV9; D gene: .; CDR3 DNA: TGTGCCAGCAGCGTAGCGGGGGCAGGGACCCAGTACTTC; CDR3 protein: CASSVAGAGTQYF
J gene: TRBJ2-3; clone size: .; V gene: TRBV3-1; D gene: TRBD2; CDR3 DNA: TGTGCCAGCAGCCCCCAGAGCGGGAGTGTCACAGATACGCAGTATTTT; CDR3 protein: CASSPQSGSVTDTQYF
J gene: TRBJ1-2; clone size: .; V gene: TRBV12-3/TRBV12-4; D gene: .; CDR3 DNA: TGTGCCAGCAGTTCGTCGGACCGAGGCTACACCTTC; CDR3 protein: CASSSSDRGYTF
J gene: TRBJ2-2; clone size: .; V gene: TRBV5-1; D gene: .; CDR3 DNA: TGCGCCAGCAGCTTGGGGCACAGGGACATAGCCACCGGGGAGCTGTTTTTT; CDR3 protein: CASSLGHRDIATGELFF
J gene: TRBJ2-4; clone size: .; V gene: TRBV12-3/TRBV12-4; D gene: TRBD2; CDR3 DNA: TGTGCCAGCAATACCCTAGCGGGGGAGAAAAACATTCAGTACTTC; CDR3 protein: CASNTLAGEKNIQYF
J gene: TRBJ2-1; clone size: .; V gene: TRBV20-1; D gene: .; CDR3 DNA: TGCAGTGCTAGGACCAACTCCTACAATGAGCAGTTCTTC; CDR3 protein: CSARTNSYNEQFF
J gene: TRBJ1-1; clone size: few; V gene: TRBV6-4; D gene: .; CDR3 DNA: TGTGCCAGCAGTGCCCGAGGAGGGGAGACTGAAGCTTTCTTT; CDR3 protein: CASSARGGETEAFF
J gene: TRBJ1-4; clone size: .; V gene: TRBV4-1; D gene: TRBD1; CDR3 DNA: TGCGCCAGCAGCCAAGTAGGGACAGGGTGGGAAAAACTGTTTTTT; CDR3 protein: CASSQVGTGWEKLFF
J gene: TRBJ1-1; clone size: .; V gene: TRBV20-1; D gene: TRBD1; CDR3 DNA: TGCAGTGCTAGAGAGCCGGGACAGGGGTATCGGACTGAAGCTTTCTTT; CDR3 protein: CSAREPGQGYRTEAFF
J gene: TRBJ2-2; clone size: many; V gene: TRBV6-1; D gene: .; CDR3 DNA: TGTGCCAGCAGGACCGACACCCGGGAGCTGTTTTTT; CDR3 protein: CASRTDTRELFF
J gene: TRBJ2-7; clone size: few; V gene: TRBV20-1; D gene: .; CDR3 DNA: TGCAGTGCCCCTCAGGACACCCCCGAGCAGTACTTC; CDR3 protein: CSAPQDTPEQYF
J gene: TRBJ2-1; clone size: few; V gene: TRBV19; D gene: .; CDR3 DNA: TGTGCCAGTAGTATAGGCTACAATGAGCAGTTCTTC; CDR3 protein: CASSIGYNEQFF
J gene: TRBJ1-6; clone size: few; V gene: TRBV11-2; D gene: .; CDR3 DNA: TGTGCCAGCAGCTTAAACAGGGACCCAGATTCACCCCTCCACTTT; CDR3 protein: CASSLNRDPDSPLHF
J gene: TRBJ2-3; clone size: many; V gene: TRBV23-1; D gene: TRBD1; CDR3 DNA: TGCGCCAGCATACAGGGGGCTGGACCCCTCACAGATACGCAGTATTTT; CDR3 protein: CASIQGAGPLTDTQYF
J gene: TRBJ2-3; clone size: few; V gene: TRBV7-8; D gene: .; CDR3 DNA: TGTGCCAGCAGCACCCGGTCTGGGGGCACAGATACGCAGTATTTT; CDR3 protein: CASSTRSGGTDTQYF
J gene: TRBJ2-1; clone size: .; V gene: TRBV24-1; D gene: .; CDR3 DNA: TGTGCCACCAGTGGTGGGGCCCCTAAGGACAATGAGCAGTTCTTC; CDR3 protein: CATSGGAPKDNEQFF
J gene: TRBJ2-2; clone size: .; V gene: TRBV6-1; D gene: .; CDR3 DNA: TGTGCCAGCAGCCTCAGCAGGTCGGCCGGGGAGCTGTTTTTT; CDR3 protein: CASSLSRSAGELFF
J gene: TRBJ2-5; clone size: .; V gene: TRBV5-6; D gene: .; CDR3 DNA: TGTGCCAGCAGCTTGGGAGGTCGAGAGACCCAGTACTTC; CDR3 protein: CASSLGGRETQYF
J gene: TRBJ2-1; clone size: few; V gene: TRBV12-3/TRBV12-4; D gene: .; CDR3 DNA: TGTGCCAGCACCTCTGGGGGCAATCAAGCCTACAATGAGCAGTTCTTC; CDR3 protein: CASTSGGNQAYNEQFF
J gene: TRBJ2-1; clone size: few; V gene: TRBV10-3; D gene: TRBD2; CDR3 DNA: TGTGCCATCAGTGAGGGAGCGGGAGTAGGCAATGAGCAGTTCTTC; CDR3 protein: CAISEGAGVGNEQFF